A selection of T cell receptor beta chains follows, all from one sample in a study of blood T cell repertoires in COVID-19. Data came from immunoSEQ multiplex PCR; TCRdb stores just in-frame clones and leaves some out. The sample includes about 400,000 clones, about 90% of them seen just once. Sequenced: PBMCs or T cells enriched from blood (not recorded which). All receptors come from a young woman who had recovered from COVID-19. The CDR3 runs from the conserved cysteine through the conserved F or W. The D gene is left open where the match is weak. Clone size is not always given. Where it is, it says once, few, many or a class for expanded clones.

abundance: .; j_gene: TRBJ1-1; v_gene: TRBV5-1; d_gene: TRBD1; CDR3nt: TGCGCCAGCAGCCCGAGGCCGGGACAGGGGAGAGGGAACACTGAAGCTTTCTTT; CDR3aa: CASSPRPGQGRGNTEAFF
abundance: few; j_gene: TRBJ2-3; v_gene: TRBV11-3; d_gene: TRBD1; CDR3nt: TGTGCCAGCAGCCAAGGACAGGGGGCCGTAGATACGCAGTATTTT; CDR3aa: CASSQGQGAVDTQYF
abundance: .; j_gene: TRBJ2-1; v_gene: TRBV27; d_gene: .; CDR3nt: TGTGCCAGCAGTCCCACAGGACGGAGAACCTACAATGAGCAGTTCTTC; CDR3aa: CASSPTGRRTYNEQFF
abundance: .; j_gene: TRBJ2-3; v_gene: TRBV9; d_gene: .; CDR3nt: TGTGCCAGCAGCGCATTTAGTAGCACAGATACGCAGTATTTT; CDR3aa: CASSAFSSTDTQYF
abundance: once; j_gene: TRBJ1-2; v_gene: TRBV19; d_gene: .; CDR3nt: TGTGCCAGTAGTATGATGCAGGGGATCTATGGCTACACCTTC; CDR3aa: CASSMMQGIYGYTF
abundance: .; j_gene: TRBJ2-4; v_gene: TRBV7-2; d_gene: TRBD2; CDR3nt: TGTGCCAGCAGCCCTAGCGGGAGAGAAAACATTCAGTACTTC; CDR3aa: CASSPSGRENIQYF
abundance: few; j_gene: TRBJ1-1; v_gene: TRBV2; d_gene: .; CDR3nt: TGTGCCAGCACTCGAAAGGAGGCCAGCAACACTGAAGCTTTCTTT; CDR3aa: CASTRKEASNTEAFF
abundance: once; j_gene: TRBJ2-4; v_gene: TRBV6-5; d_gene: TRBD2; CDR3nt: TGTGCCAGCAGCGTCCGGGGAGGGGTAGACATTCAGTACTTC; CDR3aa: CASSVRGGVDIQYF
abundance: .; j_gene: TRBJ1-4; v_gene: TRBV7-9; d_gene: .; CDR3nt: TGTGCCAGCAGCTTAGCGGAGGGAACTAATGAAAAACTGTTTTTT; CDR3aa: CASSLAEGTNEKLFF
abundance: once; j_gene: TRBJ2-1; v_gene: TRBV7-2; d_gene: TRBD2; CDR3nt: TGTGCCAGCAGCCTGAGACTAGCCCTCAATGAGCAGTTCTTC; CDR3aa: CASSLRLALNEQFF
abundance: .; j_gene: TRBJ2-3; v_gene: TRBV18; d_gene: TRBD1; CDR3nt: TGTGCCAGCTCACCAAATAGGGGGCATGACACAGATACGCAGTATTTT; CDR3aa: CASSPNRGHDTDTQYF
abundance: .; j_gene: TRBJ1-1; v_gene: TRBV16; d_gene: TRBD1; CDR3nt: TGTGCCAGCAGCCAACATATTGCGGGACAGATGAACACTGAAGCTTTCTTT; CDR3aa: CASSQHIAGQMNTEAFF
abundance: .; j_gene: TRBJ2-3; v_gene: TRBV3-1/TRBV3-2; d_gene: TRBD2; CDR3nt: TGTGCCACAGAAAGAAGCGGGGCGACTAGCACAGATACGCAGTATTTT; CDR3aa: CATERSGATSTDTQYF